This T cell receptor beta chain was documented in a study of shared T cell receptors in the human thymus. Trimming pared 4 bases from V and 1 base from J, leaving 14 bases between. Germline V gives CDR1 LGHNA, CDR2 YNFKEQ. This CDR3 region has 17 residues. Using immunoSEQ multiplex PCR, the repertoire was profiled, and TCRdb retains in-frame clones only, with some absent. Here the sample spans roughly 660,000 clones, around 89% being singletons. Another study also made use of these data, one on human thymus T cells. That report notes: Corrective heart surgery yielded resections, and these provided the thymus tissue.

The V gene is TRBV4-2, the J gene TRBJ2-6; D may be TRBD1 (6 bases). The TCR was taken from a boy under two years old with a congenital heart defect. Sequencing was carried out using thymocytes. In DNA form, the CDR3 reads TGTGCCAGCAGCCTCAAGACAGGTCAGTCTGGGGCCAACGTCCTGACTTTC. It codes for CASSLKTGQSGANVLTF.